This T cell receptor (beta chain) came from a study of blood T cell repertoires in COVID-19. On the study more broadly: Acute-phase and convalescent COVID-19 samples originated in the United States, Italy and Spain. Sources were T cells, B-cell-depleted T cells, or PBMCs; the material itself was cDNA or gDNA.

Original processing notes: Amplification of reference gene primers was used by the study to estimate nucleated cell counts. Some clones are missing from TCRdb's copy, which holds only in-frame ones; the method was immunoSEQ multiplex PCR. V, J and clone size are taken as reported in that table, and D and trimming were inferred from the DNA itself. The sample lists more than 100,000 clones, under 80% occurring once. The CDR3 sequence is 12 residues long. J lost 6 bases, V lost 6 bases, and 3 bases had no gene match. Germline CDR1 reads MNHEY; CDR2 reads SVGAGI. The source material was peripheral blood. The chain carries TRBV6-5 and TRBJ1-1; TRBD1 matches 8 bases. This receptor was taken from a man in his sixties or seventies with acute or convalescent COVID-19. Here the CDR3 reads CASRTGVSEAFF. DNA of the CDR3: TGTGCCAGCAGGACAGGGGTCTCTGAAGCTTTCTTT.